These 24 T cell receptor beta chains originate from one sample sequenced in a study of blood T cell repertoires in COVID-19. Repertoires were generated with immunoSEQ multiplex PCR, while TCRdb's copy carries only in-frame clones and drops some. The sample records 30,000 to 35,000 clones, 93% being singletons. The sample taken for sequencing was peripheral blood. The receptor set was obtained from a human donor in a cohort sampled during active COVID-19.

The chain uses TRBV19 and TRBJ1-1; 9 bases align to TRBD1. Germline V gene sequence: CDR1 LNHDA, CDR2 SQIVND (reference sequence). This CDR3 comprises 13 residues. J lost 4 bases, V lost 5 bases, and 2 bases had no gene match. The chain's CDR3 is CASSLQGATEAFF. The CDR3 DNA follows: TGTGCCAGTAGTTTACAGGGGGCCACTGAAGCTTTCTTT.

V and J are TRBV4-2 and TRBJ2-1; 10 bases map to TRBD2. Germline V gives CDR1 LGHNA, CDR2 YNFKEQ. This CDR3 contains 16 residues. V shed 4 bases and J 5 bases; nucleotides not matched to a gene: 8. CDR3: CASSPRLAGYNNEQFF. In DNA form, the CDR3 reads TGTGCCAGCAGCCCAAGACTAGCGGGTTATAACAATGAGCAGTTCTTC.

The chain couples TRBV25-1 to TRBJ1-5; 8 nucleotides match TRBD1. The trim removed 6 bases at V and 5 bases at J, leaving 6 bases unmatched. The CDR3 is 14 amino acids. The germline V gene encodes CDR1 MGHDK and CDR2 SYGVNS. The CDR3 spells CASRQTGADQPQHF. The CDR3 DNA sequence: TGTGCCAGCAGGCAGACAGGGGCCGATCAGCCCCAGCATTTT.

This clone was detected only once. This chain joins TRBV27 and TRBJ1-1; D possibly corresponds to TRBD1 (6 bases). The germline CDR1 and CDR2 sequences are MNHEY and SMNVEV (reference sequence). The CDR3 sequence is 15 residues long. Trimming cost V 3 bases and J 5 bases, with 16 bases left between them. CDR3 amino acids: CASSFTTGSGTEAFF. CDR3 nucleotides: TGTGCCAGCAGTTTTACGACAGGTTCGGGGACTGAAGCTTTCTTT.

In nucleotides, the CDR3 is TGTGCCAGCACCGGACAGGGGGACGTATCGCACGAGCAGTACTTC. Translated, it gives CASTGQGDVSHEQYF. The chain carries TRBV28 and TRBJ2-7; 10 positions match TRBD1. Trimming took 7 bases from V and 5 from J; bases not matched to a gene: 11. The CDR3 totals 15 residues. Germline CDR1 is MDHEN and CDR2 is SYDVKM.

The chain combines TRBV27 with TRBJ1-6; TRBD1 matches 7 bases. The length of the CDR3 is 17 residues. Germline values: CDR1 MNHEY, CDR2 SMNVEV (reference sequence). V was pared by 3 bases and J by 5 bases, with 10 bases of the junction left unmatched. CDR3 DNA sequence: TGTGCCAGCAGTTTCTTCGCCGGGACAGTTAATAATTCACCCCTCCACTTT. This translates into CASSFFAGTVNNSPLHF.

This chain joins TRBV30 and TRBJ1-5; weak D call: TRBD1 (6 bases). Trimming pared 0 bases from V and 7 bases from J, leaving 16 bases between. This CDR3 has 15 amino acids. Germline-derived CDR1 and CDR2 are GTSNPN and SVGIG (reference sequence). The CDR3 is CAWSVGGASDQPQHF. The CDR3 nucleotides are TGTGCCTGGAGTGTGGGGGGGGCATCCGACCAGCCCCAGCATTTT.

V is TRBV7-8 and J is TRBJ2-4; D possibly corresponds to TRBD1 (5 bases). Germline V gene data show CDR1 as SGHVS and CDR2 as FQNEAQ. The CDR3 has 19 amino acids. V lost 2 bases to trimming and J lost 3 bases, with 23 bases between them. CDR3 loop: CASSLLDSQTVKGKNIQYF. CDR3 nucleotide sequence: TGTGCCAGCAGCTTACTAGACAGCCAAACCGTAAAGGGCAAAAACATTCAGTACTTC.

The rearrangement uses TRBV28 and TRBJ1-6; 10 nucleotides align to TRBD1. Germline lookup yields CDR1 MDHEN and CDR2 SYDVKM. This CDR3 spans 16 amino acids. With 4 bases clipped from V and 10 bases from J, the junction kept 10 bases outside the gene matches. CDR3 nucleotides: TGTGCCAGCAGTTCCCCCCGGGACAGGGGAAAATCACCCCTCCACTTT. This translates into CASSSPRDRGKSPLHF.

This chain links TRBV15 with TRBJ2-5; 9 bases are shared with TRBD1. Germline loops: CDR1 LNHNV, CDR2 YYDKDF (reference sequence). The V segment lost 6 bases and the J segment 5 bases; nucleotides outside the gene matches: 7. This CDR3 contains 14 residues. The chain's CDR3 is CATRDTGGGETQYF. The CDR3, as DNA: TGTGCCACCAGGGATACAGGGGGCGGGGAGACCCAGTACTTC. The full variable domain, with the rest looked up from reference TRBV15 and TRBJ2-5, is DAMVIQNPRYQVTQFGKPVTLSCSQTLNHNVMYWYQQKSSQAPKLLFHYYDKDFNNEADTPDNFQSRRPNTSFCFLDIRSPGLGDTAMYLCATRDTGGGETQYFGPGTRLLVL.

CDR3 sequence reads: CASSQQTNTEAFF. The CDR3 DNA sequence: TGCGCCAGCAGTCAACAGACCAACACTGAAGCTTTCTTT. The gene calls are TRBV5-1 and TRBJ1-1; D is undetermined. Germline V CDR1 and CDR2: SGHRS, YFSETQ. Trimming took 5 bases from V and 2 from J, leaving 10 bases between them. This CDR3 spans 13 amino acids. The variable domain in full, with the rest retrieved from reference TRBV5-1 and TRBJ1-1, is KAGVTQTPRYLIKTRGQQVTLSCSPISGHRSVSWYQQTPGQGLQFLFEYFSETQRNKGNFPGRFSGRQFSNSRSEMNVSTLELGDSALYLCASSQQTNTEAFFGQGTRLTVV.

For the CDR3, the DNA is TGTGCCAGCAGCCGTGGGGGGACGAGCAATCAGCCCCAGCATTTT. Its translation: CASSRGGTSNQPQHF. This chain links TRBV7-2 with TRBJ1-5, with D possibly being TRBD1 (5 bases). CDR1 is SGHTA and CDR2 is FQGNSA in the germline V gene. This CDR3 spans 15 amino acids. The V and J ends lost 5 bases and 1 base respectively, with 12 bases between them. Full variable domain (missing parts from reference TRBV7-2 and TRBJ1-5): GAGVSQSPSNKVTEKGKDVELRCDPISGHTALYWYRQSLGQGLEFLIYFQGNSAPDKSGLPSDRFSAERTGGSVSTLTIQRTQQEDSAVYLCASSRGGTSNQPQHFGDGTRLSIL.

The chain employs TRBV4-1 and TRBJ2-7, with D possibly being TRBD2 (5 bases). The CDR3 runs to 14 residues. Germline V gives CDR1 MGHRA, CDR2 YSYEKL. The V and J ends lost 2 bases and 7 bases respectively, with 15 bases between them. CDR3 DNA sequence: TGCGCCAGCAGCCAATCGAGGCGGCCGGGGGAGCAGTACTTC. Amino acids: CASSQSRRPGEQYF.

The gene calls are TRBV7-8 and TRBJ1-1, with D perhaps matching TRBD1 (5 bases). This CDR3 is built from 13 residues. Between the trimmed V and J ends, which lost 5 bases and 8 bases, there was a span of 15 bases. Looked up from germline, CDR1 is SGHVS and CDR2 is FQNEAQ. CDR3 DNA: TGTGCCAGCAGCAAGGACGGGGACTTGGAAGCTTTCTTT. This sequence encodes CASSKDGDLEAFF.

The V gene is TRBV6-6, the J gene TRBJ2-1; 7 bases fit TRBD2. CDR1 is MNHNY, CDR2 SVGAGI, per germline (reference sequence). The V gene end was trimmed by 2 bases and the J gene end by 10 bases; junction bases not matched to a gene: 2. The CDR3 sequence is 12 residues long. The DNA for the CDR3 is TGTGCCAGCAGTTACGTGGGAGGGGAGCAGTTCTTC. Protein sequence: CASSYVGGEQFF.

Only one count was recorded for this clone. The rearrangement uses TRBV5-5 and TRBJ1-1, with D perhaps matching TRBD1 (6 bases). V lost 1 base and J lost 6, with 13 bases in between. Per germline, CDR1 SGHKS and CDR2 YYEKEE (reference sequence). CDR3 length: 14 residues. CDR3 sequence: CASSLPGVRSEAFF. In DNA form, the CDR3 reads TGTGCCAGCAGCTTGCCAGGGGTAAGGTCTGAAGCTTTCTTT.

The V call is TRBV7-9, the J call TRBJ2-4; D might be TRBD1 (6 bases). Germline V CDR1 and CDR2: SEHNR, FQNEAQ (reference sequence). CDR3 length: 17 amino acids. Trimming stripped 1 base from V and 1 base from J, with 14 bases between. Here the CDR3 reads CASSLVGRDKAKNIQYF. The DNA for the CDR3 is TGTGCCAGCAGCTTAGTGGGCCGGGACAAGGCCAAAAACATTCAGTACTTC.

The chain recombines TRBV5-1 with TRBJ1-5; D call uncertain. This CDR3 contains 14 residues. Trimming pared 0 bases from V and 4 bases from J, leaving 8 bases between. From germline, CDR1 is SGHRS and CDR2 YFSETQ. CDR3 nucleotide sequence: TGCGCCAGCAGCTTGGTGCCAGATAATCAGCCCCAGCATTTT. Protein product: CASSLVPDNQPQHF.

This chain links TRBV10-3 with TRBJ2-1, with 10 positions matching TRBD2. Unmatched junction bases numbered 5, after V lost 9 bases and J lost 6 bases. This CDR3 has 13 residues. Per the germline V gene, CDR1 is ENHRY and CDR2 is SYGVKD. DNA of the CDR3: TGTGCCATTTCGGTAGCGGGAGGCAATGAGCAGTTCTTC. The encoded protein is CAISVAGGNEQFF.

The chain links TRBV7-9 to TRBJ1-1; 7 bases match TRBD1. V trimming: 5 bases; J trimming: 7 bases; junction bases outside the gene matches: 13. Per germline, CDR1 SEHNR and CDR2 FQNEAQ (reference sequence). The CDR3 has 15 residues. This CDR3 is CASSKITGVIDEAFF. CDR3 nucleotides: TGTGCCAGCAGCAAGATTACAGGGGTCATCGATGAAGCTTTCTTT.

The chain carries TRBV30 and TRBJ2-2; 7 bases map to TRBD2. The V and J ends lost 1 base and 3 bases, in that order; junction bases with no gene match: 5. From germline, CDR1 is GTSNPN and CDR2 SVGIG (reference sequence). CDR3 size: 15 residues. CDR3 in amino acids: CAWSGSGKDTGELFF. CDR3 sequence (DNA): TGTGCCTGGAGTGGCAGCGGGAAAGACACCGGGGAGCTGTTTTTT.

V and J are TRBV19 and TRBJ1-2; D is unclear. Germline CDR1 LNHDA, CDR2 SQIVND (reference sequence). V dropped 6 bases and J dropped 2 bases, with 10 bases sitting between them. The CDR3 spans 13 residues. The CDR3, as DNA: TGTGCCAGTAGCCACCGCGGGAACTATGGCTACACCTTC. Protein sequence: CASSHRGNYGYTF.

V is TRBV6-6 and J is TRBJ1-5; D perhaps matches TRBD1 (5 bases). V was cut by 0 bases and J by 3 bases, with 9 bases left in between. The CDR3 totals 15 residues. Germline loops: CDR1 MNHNY, CDR2 SVGAGI (reference sequence). The CDR3 sequence: CASSYSGGTNQPQHF. In DNA form, the CDR3 reads TGTGCCAGCAGTTACTCTGGGGGGACCAATCAGCCCCAGCATTTT.

Here the CDR3 DNA reads TGTGCCAGCAGTGAAGCAACCACCGGGGAGCTGTTTTTT. This sequence encodes CASSEATTGELFF. The chain is built from TRBV6-4 and TRBJ2-2; D remains unclear. Trimming removed 3 bases at V and 4 bases at J, with 6 bases between. The CDR3 consists of 13 residues. Germline assignment: CDR1 MRHNA and CDR2 SNTAGT.